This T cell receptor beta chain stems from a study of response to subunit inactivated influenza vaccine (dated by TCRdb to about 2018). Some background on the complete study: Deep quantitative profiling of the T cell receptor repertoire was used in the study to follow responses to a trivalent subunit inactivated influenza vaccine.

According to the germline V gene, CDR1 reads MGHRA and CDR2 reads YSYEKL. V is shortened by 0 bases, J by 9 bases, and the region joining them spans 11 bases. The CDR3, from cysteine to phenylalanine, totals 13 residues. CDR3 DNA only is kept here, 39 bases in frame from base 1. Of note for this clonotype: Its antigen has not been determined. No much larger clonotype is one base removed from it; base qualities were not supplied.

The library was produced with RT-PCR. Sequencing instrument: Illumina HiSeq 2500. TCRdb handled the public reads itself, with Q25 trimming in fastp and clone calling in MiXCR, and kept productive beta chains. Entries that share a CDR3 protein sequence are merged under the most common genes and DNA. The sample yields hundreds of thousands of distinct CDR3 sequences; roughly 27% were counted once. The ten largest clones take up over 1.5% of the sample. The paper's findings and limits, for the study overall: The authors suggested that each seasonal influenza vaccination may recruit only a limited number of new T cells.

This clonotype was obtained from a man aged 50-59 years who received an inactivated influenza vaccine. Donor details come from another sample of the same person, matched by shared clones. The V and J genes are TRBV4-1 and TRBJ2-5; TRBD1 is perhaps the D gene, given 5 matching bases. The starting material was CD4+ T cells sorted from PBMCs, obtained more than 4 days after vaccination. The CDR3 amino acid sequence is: CASSQDRGGAQYF. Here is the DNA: TGCGCCAGCAGCCAAGATAGGGGTGGGGCCCAGTACTTC.